Reported below is one T cell receptor beta chain. Its antigen is undetermined. From germline, CDR1 is MGHDK and CDR2 SYGVNS. The CDR3 is 13 residues long. Trimming took off 4 bases at V and 8 bases at J, with 14 bases between the two ends. These data originate in a study of a mutant IDH1 vaccine in newly diagnosed glioma. About the study: Vaccine dosing followed radiotherapy by 4-6 weeks, or accompanied temozolomide cycles. Treated patients, about 60% male and around 40% female, averaged roughly 43 years of age. Earlier care involved radiotherapy, temozolomide, or both, and the majority received both.

Time point of the sample: week 47, end of study. Each dose of the vaccine consisted of 300 ug of mutant IDH1 20-mer peptide, with topical imiquimod. The patients were given eight vaccinations, one each in weeks 1, 3, 5, 7, 11, 15, 19 and 23. TCRdb's table, derived via immunoSEQ multiplex PCR, lists solely in-frame clones and lacks some. This table holds around 30,000 clones, roughly 89% found once. This TCR was sampled from a woman younger than 45 with glioma. This material consisted of PBMCs, taken from a glioma patient whose treatment included an IDH1 peptide vaccine. The V gene is TRBV25-1, the J gene TRBJ1-2; weak D call: TRBD1 (6 bases). CDR3 amino acids: CASSVGGARGYTF. The CDR3 nucleotides read TGTGCCAGCAGTGTGGGGGGGGCGCGGGGCTACACCTTC.